Described below is a single T cell receptor (beta chain) sequence and its context. Its antigen is still unknown. The conserved phenylalanine or tryptophan is not found at the CDR3 terminus, so this likely reflects a read error. In the PCR, 60 Vbeta and 13 Jbeta primers were used. Profiling relied on immunoSEQ multiplex PCR, and the TCRdb table lists in-frame clones only, not all of them. The sample holds a few hundred thousand clones; more than 60% are singletons and the top ten take under 2%. The germline CDR1 and CDR2 sequences are MNHEY and SMNVEV (reference sequence). This CDR3 contains 14 residues. V was clipped by 6 bases and J by 8 bases; unmatched bases: 11. The entry originates in a study of cytomegalovirus exposure and HLA in healthy donors. Overall study context: Some 200 million T cells yielded approximately 100 million unique TCR beta sequences, as an earlier analysis found. General observations from the study: In a later analysis, a missense DCLRE1C variant was linked to TCR beta V- and J-gene trimming. Most TCR beta V segments were productive about 87% or about 30% of the time in an earlier analysis.

Sequenced input: PBMCs. This rearrangement joins TRBV27 to TRBJ1-2, with 8 bases matching TRBD1. The sequence was collected from a woman aged 30 to 39 in good health and CMV-seronegative. The DNA of the CDR3 is TGTGCCAGCAGCCGAATCTCGACAGGGGCCGGCTACACCTCC. This sequence encodes CASSRISTGAGYTS.